This TCR beta chain was identified in a study of blood T cell repertoires in COVID-19. Assay: immunoSEQ multiplex PCR; the TCRdb copy retains only in-frame clones and omits some. The sample holds about 190,000 clones, roughly 88% seen once. Germline values: CDR1 MNHEY, CDR2 SVGAGI. The CDR3 covers 15 residues. The trim removed 8 bases at V and 6 bases at J, leaving 13 bases unmatched. The gene calls are TRBV6-5 and TRBJ2-7; 10 positions agree with TRBD2. Sequencing was performed on peripheral blood. This sequence originates from a woman between 25 and 40 years old with acute or convalescent COVID-19. DNA for the CDR3: TGTGCCAGCCGAGCGGGAGGGGTCGGTCCGGGCGAGCAGTACTTC. Its translation: CASRAGGVGPGEQYF.